This TCR beta chain was sequenced in a study of T cells after yellow fever vaccination. MiXCR, run by TCRdb on the 5' RACE reads, gives a single entry per CDR3 protein. The data hold 450,000 to 550,000 distinct CDR3 sequences, with less than 20% observed a single time. This clonotype was picked up a small number of times. This CDR3 contains 14 residues. Germline CDR1 is MNHEY and CDR2 is SMNVEV (reference sequence). V was shortened by 5 bases and J by 1 base, with 11 bases between the two germline ends. Source: PBMCs, taken 15 days after the yellow fever booster vaccination. V gene TRBV27 combines with J gene TRBJ1-1; a possible D gene is TRBD1 (6 bases). The clonotype was recovered from a man younger than 40 who received the YFV17D yellow fever vaccine. The CDR3 nucleotides are TGTGCCAGCAGTCAAATGACAGGGAACACTGAAGCTTTCTTT. Protein sequence: CASSQMTGNTEAFF.